The 27 T cell receptor beta chains presented below share a single source sample, sequenced in a study of cytomegalovirus exposure and HLA in healthy donors. Some clones are missing from TCRdb's copy, which holds only in-frame ones; the method was immunoSEQ multiplex PCR. In the table there are some 130,000 clones, 70% to 85% of which are singletons. Sequencing was done on a sample of PBMCs. The receptors here all came from a man aged 30 to 45 in good health and CMV-seropositive.

The chain is built from TRBV27 and TRBJ1-5; D ambiguous. V was pared by 7 bases and J by 2 bases, with 18 bases between. This CDR3 has 16 amino acids. Germline V lookup: CDR1 MNHEY, CDR2 SMNVEV (reference sequence). In DNA, the CDR3 is TGTGCCAGCACCCTCCGGGGAGGGTCGGGCAATCAGCCCCAGCATTTT. It specifies CASTLRGGSGNQPQHF.

The chain carries TRBV5-1 and TRBJ2-1; TRBD2 matches at 15 bases. V was pared by 3 bases and J by 4 bases, with 8 bases of the junction left unmatched. Germline values: CDR1 SGHRS, CDR2 YFSETQ. The CDR3 covers 18 residues. In DNA form, the CDR3 reads TGCGCCAGCAGCTCCCTTCCCGGGACTAGCGGGAGGTACAATGAGCAGTTCTTC. Encoded protein: CASSSLPGTSGRYNEQFF.

V and J are TRBV7-6 and TRBJ2-7; perhaps TRBD1 as D (6 bases). The V end was cut by 3 bases, the J end by 7 bases, with 16 bases between. Germline V gene sequence: CDR1 SGHVS, CDR2 FNYEAQ. There are 14 residues in the CDR3. CDR3 region: CASSLVPGEREQYF. CDR3 nucleotides: TGTGCCAGCAGCTTGGTGCCAGGGGAACGGGAGCAGTACTTC.

The J gene is TRBJ2-2, the V gene TRBV7-9, with TRBD2 matching over 11 bases. This CDR3 region has 18 residues. Germline lookup yields CDR1 SEHNR and CDR2 FQNEAQ (reference sequence). Trimming cost V 5 bases and J 1 base; bases outside gene matches: 9. CDR3 in amino acids: CASSPRTSGSWNTGELFF. The CDR3 DNA sequence: TGTGCCAGCAGCCCCAGAACTAGCGGGAGTTGGAACACCGGGGAGCTGTTTTTT.

The chain links TRBV10-1 to TRBJ2-3; no clear D. V shed 2 bases and J shed 2 bases, with 8 bases lying between them. CDR1 WNHNN and CDR2 SYGVQD come from the germline V gene (reference sequence). The CDR3 is 14 residues long. CDR3 coding DNA: TGCGCCAGCAGTGAGGCAGGTTACACAGATACGCAGTATTTT. This translates into CASSEAGYTDTQYF.

The V call is TRBV27, the J call TRBJ2-2; TRBD2 matches 10 bases. J lost 3 bases, V lost 8 bases, and 3 bases had no gene match. Germline-derived CDR1 and CDR2 are MNHEY and SMNVEV (reference sequence). CDR3 length equals 14 residues. The CDR3 loop reads CASRGTSDTGELFF. As DNA, the CDR3 is TGTGCCAGCCGCGGGACTAGCGACACCGGGGAGCTGTTTTTT.

The chain joins TRBV30 to TRBJ2-7, with D possibly being TRBD2 (5 bases). The ends were cut back, 2 bases at V and 7 bases at J, with 12 bases in the middle. The CDR3 contains 12 residues. Looked up from germline, CDR1 is GTSNPN and CDR2 is SVGIG (reference sequence). The DNA of the CDR3 is TGTGCCTGGAGTAGAACTCCGGGGGAGCAGTACTTC. Translated, it gives CAWSRTPGEQYF.

The chain has TRBV18 and TRBJ2-5; D is uncertain. Germline V lookup: CDR1 KGHSH, CDR2 LQKENI. The CDR3 loop spans 14 amino acids. V lost 2 bases, J lost 3 bases, and 10 bases lay in between. The CDR3 sequence: CASSPIRTEETQYF. CDR3 nucleotide sequence: TGTGCCAGCTCACCAATCCGAACGGAAGAGACCCAGTACTTC.

The chain recombines TRBV28 with TRBJ2-7; tentatively, D is TRBD2 (5 bases). V lost 7 bases to trimming and J lost 2 bases, with 12 bases between them. The CDR3 is 13 residues long. Germline V gene sequence: CDR1 MDHEN, CDR2 SYDVKM. CDR3 residues: CASKALGPYEQYF. CDR3 bases: TGTGCCAGCAAGGCACTAGGGCCCTACGAGCAGTACTTC.

The rearrangement joins TRBV10-3 to TRBJ1-2; TRBD1 aligns across 7 bases. Germline CDR1 is ENHRY and CDR2 is SYGVKD. This CDR3 comprises 15 residues. Losses at the gene ends were 4 bases for V and 4 bases for J; bases not matched to a gene: 9. CDR3 DNA sequence: TGTGCCATCAGTGCGGGGACAGTTAGTTCCTATGGCTACACCTTC. It is translated as CAISAGTVSSYGYTF.

This clone was observed a handful of times. The J gene is TRBJ1-5, the V gene TRBV9; no clear D gene. The germline CDR1 and CDR2 sequences are SGDLS and YYNGEE. Trimming cost V 3 bases and J 0 bases, with 7 bases left between them. The CDR3 totals 14 residues. The CDR3 spells CASSDSNSNQPQHF. The DNA for the CDR3 is TGTGCCAGCAGCGACAGTAATAGCAATCAGCCCCAGCATTTT.

The rearrangement joins TRBV29-1 to TRBJ2-3; 8 nucleotides align to TRBD1. V trimming: 7 bases; J trimming: 6 bases; junction bases outside the gene matches: 9. This CDR3 contains 13 residues. CDR1 is SQVTM, CDR2 ANQGSEA, per germline. The CDR3 region is CSGDRGGMDTQYF. CDR3 sequence (DNA): TGCAGCGGAGACAGGGGAGGAATGGATACGCAGTATTTT.

V is TRBV5-1 and J is TRBJ1-1, with a weak D call TRBD1 (6 bases). V was clipped by 2 bases and J by 4 bases, with 18 bases between them. The CDR3 spans 16 residues. Per the germline V gene, CDR1 is SGHRS and CDR2 is YFSETQ. The CDR3 sequence is CASSFLTQGSGTEAFF. The DNA for the CDR3 is TGCGCCAGCAGCTTTTTAACGCAGGGGTCGGGCACTGAAGCTTTCTTT.

CDR3 DNA sequence: TGTGCCAGCAGCTTGGGGGGACTAGCGGGAGTTTACGAGCAGTACTTC. This encodes CASSLGGLAGVYEQYF. This chain uses TRBV13 with TRBJ2-7; 14 bases map to TRBD2. CDR3 size: 16 residues. Per the germline V gene, CDR1 is PRHDT and CDR2 is FYEKMQ (reference sequence). V lost 3 bases to trimming and J lost 4 bases; unmatched junction nucleotides: 5.

The chain links TRBV5-1 to TRBJ1-5, with a tentative D call TRBD1 (5 bases). The CDR3 loop spans 15 amino acids. Germline assignment: CDR1 SGHRS and CDR2 YFSETQ. V dropped 0 bases and J dropped 6 bases, with 13 bases sitting between them. CDR3 protein: CASSLEGAESQPQHF. DNA of the CDR3: TGCGCCAGCAGCTTGGAAGGGGCGGAAAGTCAGCCCCAGCATTTT.

CDR3 nucleotides: TGTGCCAGCAGCCCCCGGAACAGTGGGTTAAGCTATGGCTACACCTTC. Its translation is CASSPRNSGLSYGYTF. V is TRBV13 and J is TRBJ1-2; D is unclear. V lost 5 bases, J lost 4 bases, and 20 bases lay in between. From germline, CDR1 is PRHDT and CDR2 FYEKMQ (reference sequence). There are 16 residues in the CDR3.

V gene TRBV27 combines with J gene TRBJ2-2, with TRBD1 matching 9 bases. The V gene end was trimmed by 10 bases and the J gene end by 0 bases; junction bases not matched to a gene: 6. The CDR3 runs 15 residues. Germline-derived CDR1 and CDR2 are MNHEY and SMNVEV (reference sequence). CDR3 DNA: TGTGCCACCTTACAGGGGGCCTCGAACACCGGGGAGCTGTTTTTT. Its protein is CATLQGASNTGELFF.

The chain carries TRBV7-8 and TRBJ2-1, with 8 bases identical to TRBD1. V was clipped by 3 bases and J by 4 bases; unmatched bases: 5. CDR1 and CDR2 (germline): SGHVS, FQNEAQ. The CDR3 loop spans 15 amino acids. CDR3 protein: CASSFQGAGYNEQFF. CDR3 nucleotides: TGTGCCAGCAGCTTTCAGGGGGCGGGATACAATGAGCAGTTCTTC.

The chain has TRBV11-2 and TRBJ2-7; 7 nucleotides agree with TRBD2. This CDR3 is built from 18 residues. J gave up 4 bases and V 1 base, and 16 bases lay outside the gene matches. Germline CDR1 is SGHAT and CDR2 is FQNNGV. CDR3 nucleotide sequence: TGTGCCAGCAGCTTAGTTCCCCCCGGCCCGGGACTACATTACGAGCAGTACTTC. Protein product: CASSLVPPGPGLHYEQYF. The full variable domain, with the rest looked up from reference TRBV11-2 and TRBJ2-7, is EAGVAQSPRYKIIEKRQSVAFWCNPISGHATLYWYQQILGQGPKLLIQFQNNGVVDDSQLPKDRFSAERLKGVDSTLKIQPAKLEDSAVYLCASSLVPPGPGLHYEQYFGPGTRLTVT.

CDR3 loop: CASSPGSTFNEKLFF. CDR3 DNA: TGTGCCAGCAGTCCTGGGAGTACCTTTAATGAAAAACTGTTTTTT. J is TRBJ1-4 and V is TRBV11-2; the D is unclear. V lost 6 bases, J lost 4 bases, and 15 bases lay in between. CDR3 length equals 15 residues. Per germline, CDR1 SGHAT and CDR2 FQNNGV.

This chain links TRBV6-6 with TRBJ1-1; the D gene is possibly TRBD1 (5 bases). The V gene lost 0 bases and the J gene lost 1 base, with 9 bases spanning the gap. Germline-derived CDR1 and CDR2 are MNHNY and SVGAGI (reference sequence). The CDR3 sequence is 15 residues long. The CDR3, as DNA: TGTGCCAGCAGTTACTCCTTTACAGGGAACACTGAAGCTTTCTTT. This encodes CASSYSFTGNTEAFF.

The J gene is TRBJ2-1, the V gene TRBV7-3; D is possibly TRBD1 (6 bases). The CDR3 is 13 amino acids. V lost 5 bases and J 7 bases, leaving 12 bases between the germline ends. CDR1 is SGHTA, CDR2 FQGTGA, per germline. CDR3 protein: CASSPRQGNEQFF. The CDR3 region has the DNA TGTGCCAGCAGCCCCCGTCAGGGGAATGAGCAGTTCTTC.

The V call is TRBV30, the J call TRBJ2-7; D remains unclear. The CDR3 contains 11 residues. The V end was cut by 3 bases, the J end by 2 bases, with 5 bases between. In germline, CDR1 is GTSNPN, CDR2 SVGIG (reference sequence). The CDR3 bases are TGTGCCTGGAGCTCTCCCTACGAGCAGTACTTC. The encoded protein is CAWSSPYEQYF. The full variable domain, rest sourced from reference TRBV30 and TRBJ2-7, is SQTIHQWPATLVQPVGSPLSLECTVEGTSNPNLYWYRQAAGRGLQLLFYSVGIGQISSEVPQNLSASRPQDRQFILSSKKLLLSDSGFYLCAWSSPYEQYFGPGTRLTVT.

This chain connects TRBV29-1 to TRBJ2-5; D uncertain. From germline, CDR1 is SQVTM and CDR2 ANQGSEA. The V end lost 3 bases, the J end lost 0 bases, and 5 bases lay between the germline ends. The CDR3 is 12 residues long. Here the CDR3 reads CSVEPNQETQYF. CDR3 bases: TGCAGCGTTGAGCCTAACCAAGAGACCCAGTACTTC.

The V gene is TRBV19, the J gene TRBJ2-1; 16 bases fit TRBD2. Germline V gene lookup returns CDR1 LNHDA and CDR2 SQIVND (reference sequence). After removal of 3 bases from V and 7 bases from J, the junction contained 12 bases not matched to a gene. The CDR3 spans 19 residues. CDR3 loop: CASSIGWGLAGGPRNEQFF. The CDR3 DNA reads TGTGCCAGTAGTATCGGTTGGGGACTAGCGGGGGGGCCTCGGAATGAGCAGTTCTTC.

This clone occurred a few times. The CDR3 loop is CASSLDSNTGELFF. The DNA for the CDR3 is TGTGCCAGCAGCCTCGACTCGAACACCGGGGAGCTGTTTTTT. The chain joins TRBV5-4 to TRBJ2-2; D uncertain. Trimming removed 4 bases at V and 0 bases at J, with 7 bases between. CDR3 length: 14 amino acids. Germline V gives CDR1 SGHNT, CDR2 YYREEE (reference sequence).

The chain employs TRBV15 and TRBJ2-5, with D perhaps TRBD2 (5 bases). Trimming took 1 base from V and 2 from J, leaving 14 bases between them. This CDR3 comprises 16 residues. Per germline, CDR1 LNHNV and CDR2 YYDKDF (reference sequence). As DNA, the CDR3 is TGTGCCACCAGCAGAGGCCCAGGACGGGAACAAGAGACCCAGTACTTC. Protein: CATSRGPGREQETQYF.